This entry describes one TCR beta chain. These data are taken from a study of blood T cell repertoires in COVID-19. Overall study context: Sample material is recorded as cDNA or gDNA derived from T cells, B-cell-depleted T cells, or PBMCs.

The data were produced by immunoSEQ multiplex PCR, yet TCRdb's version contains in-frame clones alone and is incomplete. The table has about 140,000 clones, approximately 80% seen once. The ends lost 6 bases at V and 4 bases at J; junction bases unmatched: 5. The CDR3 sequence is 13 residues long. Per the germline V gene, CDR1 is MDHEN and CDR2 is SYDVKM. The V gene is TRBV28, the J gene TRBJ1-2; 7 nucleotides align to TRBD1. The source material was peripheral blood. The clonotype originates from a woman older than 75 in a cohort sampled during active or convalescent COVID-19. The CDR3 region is CASRPTGVYGYTF. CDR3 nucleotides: TGTGCCAGCAGGCCAACAGGGGTCTATGGCTACACCTTC.